This TCR beta chain appears in the sequencing data of a study of tumor-infiltrating lymphocytes in primary liver carcinoma. Constant-region priming of approximately 500 ng total RNA yielded TCR beta cDNA. Modified slightly, ARM-PCR produced TCR beta libraries over three nested multiplex PCR rounds. MiXCR, run by TCRdb on the multiplex PCR reads, gives a single entry per CDR3 protein. Here the sample spans more than 150,000 distinct CDR3 sequences, 60% being singletons. Blood RNA came from unsorted whole blood; germline DNA was also extracted. The sequencing input was peripheral blood. The receptor was isolated from a man in his forties with primary liver carcinoma and hepatitis B virus infection.

The CDR3 sequence is CATPWERVWYGKYGNQPQHF. CDR3 DNA: TGTGCCACCCCGTGGGAGAGGGTATGGTATGGGAAGTATGGGAATCAGCCCCAGCATTTT. The V call is TRBV21-1, the J call TRBJ1-5; whether TRBD1, the table's D call, matches the DNA was not checked. TRBV21-1 is assigned pseudogene status. The CDR3 totals 20 residues.